These T cell receptor beta chains were read from a single sample in a study of T cell changes during pregnancy in multiple sclerosis. The assay was immunoSEQ multiplex PCR, and TCRdb's table has in-frame clones only and misses some. The sample includes 14,000 or so clones, about 92% seen only once; the top ten take 2.8%. The sample was peripheral blood, taken in the second trimester of pregnancy. The receptors derive from a female donor in good health, enrolled as a control in a pregnancy study. Each CDR3 is given with its conserved first and last residue. The D gene is left open where the match is weak. Not all rows give a size; the values are once, few, many and, for expanded clones, a class.

DNA: TGTGCCAGCTCGCCTGGGACAGGTACTGAAGCTTTCTTT
CDR3: CASSPGTGTEAFF
size: -
V: TRBV18
J: TRBJ1-1
D: TRBD1

DNA: TGTGCCAGCAGCCCACAGGGGGCTCCCTATGGCTACACCTTC
CDR3: CASSPQGAPYGYTF
size: -
V: TRBV6-6
J: TRBJ1-2
D: TRBD1

DNA: TGTGCCAGCAGCTCACCGACGGGGTACGAGCAGTACTTC
CDR3: CASSSPTGYEQYF
size: -
V: TRBV7-9
J: TRBJ2-7
D: -

DNA: TGCGCCAGCAGCCAAGATACTAATACAGGTAGAGAGCAGTTCTTC
CDR3: CASSQDTNTGREQFF
size: -
V: TRBV4-3
J: TRBJ2-1
D: -

DNA: TGTGCCAGCAGCTACCTAGCGGGGTCCGAAGGGACCCAGTACTTC
CDR3: CASSYLAGSEGTQYF
size: -
V: TRBV11-1
J: TRBJ2-5
D: TRBD2

DNA: TGTGCCAGCAGTTTGACCCGACTAGCCAAAAACATTCAGTACTTC
CDR3: CASSLTRLAKNIQYF
size: -
V: TRBV6-6
J: TRBJ2-4
D: -

DNA: TGTGCCAGCAGTGCGGGACAGGGCGGTCAGCCCCAGCATTTT
CDR3: CASSAGQGGQPQHF
size: -
V: TRBV2
J: TRBJ1-5
D: TRBD1

DNA: TGTGCCAGCAGTCCTATTCTCCCGTGGGGGACTAGCGGGAGGATAGGGTATGAGCAGTTCTTC
CDR3: CASSPILPWGTSGRIGYEQFF
size: -
V: TRBV27
J: TRBJ2-1
D: TRBD2

DNA: TGCGCCAGCAGCTTGGCCGGGGACAGGGCAACAGAGACCCAGTACTTC
CDR3: CASSLAGDRATETQYF
size: once
V: TRBV5-1
J: TRBJ2-5
D: TRBD1

DNA: TGTGCCAGGGTTCCTCTATCCGGGAACACTGAAGCTTTCTTT
CDR3: CARVPLSGNTEAFF
size: -
V: TRBV7-9
J: TRBJ1-1
D: -

DNA: TGCGCCAGCAGCCAGGACCCCTCCGGGACTAGCGGTAGGACCTACAATGAGCAGTTCTTC
CDR3: CASSQDPSGTSGRTYNEQFF
size: -
V: TRBV4-1
J: TRBJ2-1
D: TRBD2

DNA: TGTGCCAGCAGACCGACAGGGGCGCCGTCTTACTATGGCTACACCTTC
CDR3: CASRPTGAPSYYGYTF
size: -
V: TRBV28
J: TRBJ1-2
D: TRBD1

DNA: TGTGCCTGGAGTGGCAGGGTATCCTACAATGAGCAGTTCTTC
CDR3: CAWSGRVSYNEQFF
size: -
V: TRBV30
J: TRBJ2-1
D: -

DNA: TGCAGCGTTGACTCGGGGGGGACTGAAGCTTTCTTT
CDR3: CSVDSGGTEAFF
size: -
V: TRBV29-1
J: TRBJ1-1
D: -

DNA: TGTGCCAGCATTCCATTAGCGGTTCTGCCCTACGAGCAGTACTTC
CDR3: CASIPLAVLPYEQYF
size: once
V: TRBV7-9
J: TRBJ2-7
D: -

DNA: TGTGCCACCAGCAATGACAGGGTGAATGAAAAACTGTTTTTT
CDR3: CATSNDRVNEKLFF
size: -
V: TRBV15
J: TRBJ1-4
D: TRBD1

DNA: TGTGCCAGCAGTTACTCGACAGCCTCTCGGTACGAGCAGTACTTC
CDR3: CASSYSTASRYEQYF
size: -
V: TRBV6-7
J: TRBJ2-7
D: -

DNA: TGTGCCACCGGGACTCAATACAATGAGCAGTTCTTC
CDR3: CATGTQYNEQFF
size: few
V: TRBV28
J: TRBJ2-1
D: -